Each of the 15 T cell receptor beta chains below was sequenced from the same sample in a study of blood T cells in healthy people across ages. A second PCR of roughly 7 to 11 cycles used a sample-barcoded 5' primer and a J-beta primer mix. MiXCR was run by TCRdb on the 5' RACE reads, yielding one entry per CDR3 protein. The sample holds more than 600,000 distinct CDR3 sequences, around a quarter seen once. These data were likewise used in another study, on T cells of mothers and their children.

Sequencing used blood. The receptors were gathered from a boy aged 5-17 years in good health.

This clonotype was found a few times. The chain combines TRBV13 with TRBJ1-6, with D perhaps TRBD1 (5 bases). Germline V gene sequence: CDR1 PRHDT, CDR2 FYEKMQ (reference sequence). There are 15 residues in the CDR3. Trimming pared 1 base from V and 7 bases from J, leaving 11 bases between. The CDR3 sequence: CASSLADKGNSPLHF. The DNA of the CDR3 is TGTGCCAGCAGCTTAGCAGACAAGGGGAATTCACCCCTCCACTTT.

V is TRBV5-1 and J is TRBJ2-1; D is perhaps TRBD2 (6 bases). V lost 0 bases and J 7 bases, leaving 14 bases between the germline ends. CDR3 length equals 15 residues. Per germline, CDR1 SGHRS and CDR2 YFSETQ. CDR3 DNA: TGCGCCAGCAGCTTGGTCGGTGGAGGGGCAAATGAGCAGTTCTTC. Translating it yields CASSLVGGGANEQFF.

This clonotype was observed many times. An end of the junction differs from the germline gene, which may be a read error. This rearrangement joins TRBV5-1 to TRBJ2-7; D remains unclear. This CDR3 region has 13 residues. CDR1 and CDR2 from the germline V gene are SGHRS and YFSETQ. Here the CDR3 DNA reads TGTGCCAGCAGTTTACTGGGCTCCTACGAGCAGTACTTC. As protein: CASSLLGSYEQYF.

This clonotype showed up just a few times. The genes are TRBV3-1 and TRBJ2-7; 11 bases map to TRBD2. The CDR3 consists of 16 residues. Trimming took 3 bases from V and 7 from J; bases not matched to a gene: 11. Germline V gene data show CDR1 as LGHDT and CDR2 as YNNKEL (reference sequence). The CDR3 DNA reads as TGTGCCAGCAGCCATGACCTGACTAGCGGGAAGGGTGAGCAGTACTTC. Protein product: CASSHDLTSGKGEQYF.

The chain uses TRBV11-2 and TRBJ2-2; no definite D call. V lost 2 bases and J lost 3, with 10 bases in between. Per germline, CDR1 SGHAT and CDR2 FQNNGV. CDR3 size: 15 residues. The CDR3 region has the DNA TGTGCCAGCAGCTTATCATGGGTGTACACCGGGGAGCTGTTTTTT. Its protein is CASSLSWVYTGELFF.

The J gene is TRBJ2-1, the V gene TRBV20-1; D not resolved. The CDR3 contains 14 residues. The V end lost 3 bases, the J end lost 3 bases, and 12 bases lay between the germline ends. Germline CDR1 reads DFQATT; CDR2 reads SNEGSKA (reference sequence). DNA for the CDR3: TGCAGTGCTAGGCCCCTTGAGCGCTACAATGAGCAGTTCTTC. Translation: CSARPLERYNEQFF.

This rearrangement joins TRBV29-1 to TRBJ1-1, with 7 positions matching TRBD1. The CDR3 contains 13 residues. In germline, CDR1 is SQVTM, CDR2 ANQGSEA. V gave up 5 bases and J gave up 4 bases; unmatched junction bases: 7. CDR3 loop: CSVPQGKSTEAFF. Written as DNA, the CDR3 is TGCAGCGTTCCACAGGGGAAAAGCACTGAAGCTTTCTTT.

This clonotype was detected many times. The CDR3 here is CSAGTSGSYNEQFF. As DNA, the CDR3 is TGCAGTGCTGGGACTAGCGGTTCCTACAATGAGCAGTTCTTC. V is TRBV20-1 and J is TRBJ2-1; 11 positions agree with TRBD2. From germline, CDR1 is DFQATT and CDR2 SNEGSKA (reference sequence). The CDR3 has 14 amino acids. J lost 1 base, V lost 5 bases, and 1 base had no gene match.

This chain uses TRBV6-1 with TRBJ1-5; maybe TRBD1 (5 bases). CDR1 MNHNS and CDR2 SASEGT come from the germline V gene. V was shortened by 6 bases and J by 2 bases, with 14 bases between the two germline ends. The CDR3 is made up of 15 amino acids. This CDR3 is CASREQRQRNQPQHF. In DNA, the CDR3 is TGTGCCAGCAGGGAACAAAGACAGCGCAATCAGCCCCAGCATTTT.

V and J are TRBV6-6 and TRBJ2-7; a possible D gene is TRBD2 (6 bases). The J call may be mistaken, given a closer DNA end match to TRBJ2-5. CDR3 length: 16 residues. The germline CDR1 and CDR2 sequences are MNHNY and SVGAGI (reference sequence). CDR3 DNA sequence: TGTGCCAGCAGTTACTCCGGGACTGGGAAATGGGAGACCCAGTACTTC. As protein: CASSYSGTGKWETQYF.

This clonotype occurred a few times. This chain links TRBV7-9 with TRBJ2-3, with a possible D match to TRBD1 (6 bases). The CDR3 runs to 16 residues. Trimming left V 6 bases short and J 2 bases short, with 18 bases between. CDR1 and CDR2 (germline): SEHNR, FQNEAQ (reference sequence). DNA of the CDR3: TGTGCCAGCAGGGGACCGACAGGAATACTCACAGATACGCAGTATTTT. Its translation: CASRGPTGILTDTQYF.

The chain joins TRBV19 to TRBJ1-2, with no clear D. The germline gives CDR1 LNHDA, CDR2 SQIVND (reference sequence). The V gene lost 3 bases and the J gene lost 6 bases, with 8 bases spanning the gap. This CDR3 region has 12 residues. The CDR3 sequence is CASSIWPDGYTF. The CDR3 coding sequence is TGTGCCAGTAGTATTTGGCCCGATGGCTACACCTTC.

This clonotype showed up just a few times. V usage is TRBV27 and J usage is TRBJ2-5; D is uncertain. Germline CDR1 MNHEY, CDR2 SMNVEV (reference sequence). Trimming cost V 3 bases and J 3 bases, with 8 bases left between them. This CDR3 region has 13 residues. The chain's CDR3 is CASSFFPKETQYF. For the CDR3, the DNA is TGTGCCAGCAGTTTCTTTCCCAAAGAGACCCAGTACTTC.

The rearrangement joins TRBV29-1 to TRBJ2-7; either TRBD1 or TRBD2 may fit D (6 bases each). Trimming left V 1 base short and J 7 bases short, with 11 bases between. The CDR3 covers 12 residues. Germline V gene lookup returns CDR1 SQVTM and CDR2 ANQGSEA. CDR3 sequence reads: CSVEGQGREQYF. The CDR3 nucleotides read TGCAGCGTTGAAGGCCAGGGGAGGGAGCAGTACTTC.

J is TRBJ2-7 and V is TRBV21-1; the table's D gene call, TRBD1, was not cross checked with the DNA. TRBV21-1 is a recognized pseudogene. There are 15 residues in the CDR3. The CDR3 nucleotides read TGTGCCAGCCCGTCTGGGCAGGGAAGTTCCTACGAGCAGTACTTC. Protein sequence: CASPSGQGSSYEQYF.